This T cell receptor beta chain was recovered during a study of cytomegalovirus exposure and HLA in healthy donors. Study-level background: Ancestry clustering placed roughly 86% of around 400 genotyped donors in the Caucasian-associated cluster. The study, taken as a whole, reports: The authors assumed roughly uniform sequencing depth across donors for presence/absence analyses. A later analysis reported that several of the most significant clusters appeared to be linked to common viral pathogens, among them Epstein-Barr virus.

PCR employed 60 Vbeta and 13 Jbeta primers. The table came from immunoSEQ multiplex PCR; TCRdb's copy has only in-frame clones and leaves some out. The table lists about 140,000 clones, approximately 85% of them singletons. Regarding donors, all were healthy bone marrow donors. As concerns this clone: Its specificity is not known.

After removal of 6 bases from V and 7 bases from J, the junction contained 6 bases not matched to a gene. The V gene's germline CDR1 is LNHDA and CDR2 SQIVND (reference sequence). The CDR3 has 14 amino acids. This receptor was identified in a woman between 45 and 60 years old in good health and CMV-seropositive. This sequence joins TRBV19 and TRBJ2-1; 10 nucleotides agree with TRBD2. The sequencing sample was made of PBMCs. The CDR3 is CASSPSGGTNEQFF. The CDR3 region has the DNA TGTGCCAGTAGCCCTAGCGGGGGTACGAATGAGCAGTTCTTC.